This T cell receptor (beta chain) was documented in a study of blood T cell repertoires in COVID-19. Patients of the Seattle cohort, enrolled during active infection, were followed longitudinally. Germline assignment: CDR1 LNHDA and CDR2 SQIVND (reference sequence). The CDR3 is 14 residues long. Trimming removed 7 bases at V and 2 bases at J, with 12 bases between. Sequencing was performed with immunoSEQ multiplex PCR; in TCRdb, only in-frame clones are kept and a portion is missing. This table holds about 350,000 clones, roughly 90% found once. V and J are TRBV19 and TRBJ1-5; D not resolved. The clonotype was recovered from a woman in her sixties or seventies with COVID-19, enrolled during active disease. The sample taken for sequencing was peripheral blood. The DNA of the CDR3 is TGTGCCAGTATGGATCTAGATCGCAATCAGCCCCAGCATTTT. Its protein is CASMDLDRNQPQHF.